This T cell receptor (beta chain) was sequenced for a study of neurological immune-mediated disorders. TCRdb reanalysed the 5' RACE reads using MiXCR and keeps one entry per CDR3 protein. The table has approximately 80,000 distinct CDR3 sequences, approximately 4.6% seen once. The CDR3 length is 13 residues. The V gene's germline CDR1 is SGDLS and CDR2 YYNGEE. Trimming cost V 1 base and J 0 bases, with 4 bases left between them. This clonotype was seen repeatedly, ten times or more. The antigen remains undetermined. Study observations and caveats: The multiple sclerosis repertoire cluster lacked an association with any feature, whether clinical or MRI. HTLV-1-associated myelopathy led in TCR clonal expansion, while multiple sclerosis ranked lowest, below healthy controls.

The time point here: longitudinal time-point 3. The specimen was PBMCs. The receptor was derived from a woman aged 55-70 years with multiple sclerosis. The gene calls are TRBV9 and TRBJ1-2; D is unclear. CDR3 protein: CASSVLANYGYTF. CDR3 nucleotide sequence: TGTGCCAGCAGCGTATTGGCTAACTATGGCTACACCTTC. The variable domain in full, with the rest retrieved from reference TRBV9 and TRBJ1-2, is DSGVTQTPKHLITATGQRVTLRCSPRSGDLSVYWYQQSLDQGLQFLIQYYNGEERAKGNILERFSAQQFPDLHSELNLSSLELGDSALYFCASSVLANYGYTFGSGTRLTVV.